Listed below are T cell receptor beta chains from one sample, sequenced in a study of PD-1 blockade in mismatch repair-deficient tumors. Assay used: immunoSEQ multiplex PCR; TCRdb lists only in-frame clones, some missing. The repertoire includes 12,000 to 15,000 clones, 65% to 90% of them detected once, and over 1.5% sits in the top ten. The sequencing here drew on PBMCs, taken around 15 weeks after starting pembrolizumab. These receptors were collected from an adult with mismatch repair-deficient cancer. Each CDR3 is given with its conserved first and last residue. Each record gives: D gene, V gene, clone size, J gene, CDR3 protein, CDR3 DNA. A D gene is named only where the DNA matches it firmly. A row's size may be missing; if present it is once, few, many or a size class.

D gene: TRBD2; V gene: TRBV9; clone size: -; J gene: TRBJ2-5; CDR3 protein: CASSVEGMGGETQYF; CDR3 DNA: TGTGCCAGCAGCGTAGAGGGGATGGGGGGGGAGACCCAGTACTTC
D gene: TRBD1; V gene: TRBV7-3; clone size: -; J gene: TRBJ1-4; CDR3 protein: CASRPPPGTGGLSNEKLFF; CDR3 DNA: TGTGCCAGCAGGCCCCCCCCCGGGACAGGGGGCCTGTCTAATGAAAAACTGTTTTTT
D gene: TRBD1; V gene: TRBV7-7; clone size: -; J gene: TRBJ2-2; CDR3 protein: CASSLGPGTGGDTGELFF; CDR3 DNA: TGTGCTAGCAGCTTAGGGCCCGGGACAGGGGGCGACACCGGGGAGCTGTTTTTT
D gene: -; V gene: TRBV27; clone size: -; J gene: TRBJ1-1; CDR3 protein: CASSPLGNTEAFF; CDR3 DNA: TGTGCCAGCAGTCCTCTAGGGAACACTGAAGCTTTCTTT
D gene: TRBD1; V gene: TRBV7-9; clone size: -; J gene: TRBJ2-3; CDR3 protein: CASSPRGPDTQYF; CDR3 DNA: TGTGCCAGCAGCCCCAGGGGGCCAGATACGCAGTATTTT
D gene: TRBD2; V gene: TRBV30; clone size: -; J gene: TRBJ2-3; CDR3 protein: CAYRATSWTDTQYF; CDR3 DNA: TGTGCTTATAGGGCGACTAGCTGGACAGATACGCAGTATTTT
D gene: TRBD2; V gene: TRBV18; clone size: -; J gene: TRBJ2-7; CDR3 protein: CASSTLAGPGAYEQYF; CDR3 DNA: TGTGCCAGCTCCACACTAGCGGGTCCAGGCGCCTACGAGCAGTACTTC
D gene: -; V gene: TRBV4-1; clone size: -; J gene: TRBJ2-3; CDR3 protein: CASSQADTRRADTQYF; CDR3 DNA: TGCGCCAGCAGCCAAGCGGACACCAGGAGGGCAGATACGCAGTATTTT
D gene: TRBD2; V gene: TRBV4-2; clone size: -; J gene: TRBJ2-1; CDR3 protein: CASSQEAGGPNEQFF; CDR3 DNA: TGTGCCAGCAGCCAAGAAGCGGGAGGGCCGAATGAGCAGTTCTTC
D gene: TRBD2; V gene: TRBV27; clone size: once; J gene: TRBJ2-3; CDR3 protein: CASRPLAGGSTDTQYF; CDR3 DNA: TGTGCCAGCAGACCACTAGCGGGAGGGAGCACAGATACGCAGTATTTT
D gene: -; V gene: TRBV30; clone size: -; J gene: TRBJ1-1; CDR3 protein: CAWSPRQSEAFF; CDR3 DNA: TGTGCCTGGAGTCCCCGACAGAGTGAAGCTTTCTTT
D gene: -; V gene: TRBV6-5; clone size: -; J gene: TRBJ1-2; CDR3 protein: CASSGYGGDGYTF; CDR3 DNA: TGTGCCAGCAGTGGTTATGGGGGCGATGGCTACACCTTC